What follows are 17 T cell receptor beta chains derived from one specimen sequenced in a study of blood T cell repertoires in COVID-19. Clones were read by immunoSEQ multiplex PCR, and TCRdb kept only the in-frame ones, dropping some. The table records approximately 300,000 clones, more than 80% of them present only once. The specimen was peripheral blood. The receptors stem from a man younger than 30 who had recovered from COVID-19.

This clone appeared a single time. Additional DNA sequences in this sample encode the identical CDR3. The chain employs TRBV5-1 and TRBJ2-2, with TRBD2 as a possible D gene (5 bases). This CDR3 is built from 13 residues. V was trimmed by 2 bases and J by 6 bases, leaving 8 bases between them. Germline V lookup: CDR1 SGHRS, CDR2 YFSETQ. Here the CDR3 reads CASSLEGAGELFF. Written as DNA, the CDR3 is TGCGCCAGCAGCTTAGAGGGCGCCGGGGAGCTGTTTTTT.

This clone appeared a single time. This chain connects TRBV6-4 to TRBJ1-6; D is undetermined. CDR3 length: 18 amino acids. V lost 0 bases to trimming and J lost 7 bases, with 19 bases between them. The V gene's germline CDR1 is MRHNA and CDR2 SNTAGT. CDR3 DNA: TGTGCCAGCAGTGACTCGATGGCACAGATTATGGCCAATTCACCCCTCCACTTT. It codes for CASSDSMAQIMANSPLHF.

The chain couples TRBV15 to TRBJ2-1; 7 positions match TRBD1. The CDR3 runs 16 residues. CDR1 LNHNV and CDR2 YYDKDF come from the germline V gene (reference sequence). V shed 5 bases and J 3 bases; nucleotides not matched to a gene: 10. The CDR3 is CATSLRDSGVYNEQFF. CDR3 bases: TGTGCCACCAGCCTACGGGACAGTGGGGTCTACAATGAGCAGTTCTTC.

V and J are TRBV7-3 and TRBJ1-1, with D unclear. Trimming shortened V by 2 bases and J by 1 base, and 8 bases separated the two germline ends. Germline V gene data show CDR1 as SGHTA and CDR2 as FQGTGA. The CDR3 covers 14 residues. CDR3 region: CASSLDNRNTEAFF. The CDR3 DNA sequence: TGTGCCAGCAGCTTAGACAACAGGAACACTGAAGCTTTCTTT.

The chain is built from TRBV6-2 or TRBV6-3 and TRBJ1-2; tentatively, D is TRBD1 (6 bases). Germline values: CDR1 MNHEY, CDR2 SVGEGT. The CDR3 is 15 residues long. Deletions cut 0 bases from V and 0 bases from J, with 8 bases between. DNA of the CDR3: TGTGCCAGCAGTTACTCCCGGACAGCTAACTATGGCTACACCTTC. It is translated as CASSYSRTANYGYTF.

The chain employs TRBV5-1 and TRBJ2-1; 11 bases are shared with TRBD2. Germline V lookup: CDR1 SGHRS, CDR2 YFSETQ. The V segment lost 0 bases and the J segment 2 bases; nucleotides outside the gene matches: 1. The CDR3 contains 16 residues. In nucleotides, the CDR3 is TGCGCCAGCAGCTTGGTTAGCGGGGGGGCCTACAATGAGCAGTTCTTC. It encodes CASSLVSGGAYNEQFF. The full variable domain, completed using reference TRBV5-1 and TRBJ2-1, is KAGVTQTPRYLIKTRGQQVTLSCSPISGHRSVSWYQQTPGQGLQFLFEYFSETQRNKGNFPGRFSGRQFSNSRSEMNVSTLELGDSALYLCASSLVSGGAYNEQFFGPGTRLTVL.

This chain joins TRBV9 and TRBJ1-4, with D perhaps TRBD1 (6 bases). The germline V gene encodes CDR1 SGDLS and CDR2 YYNGEE. The CDR3 has 13 amino acids. The ends were cut back, 4 bases at V and 5 bases at J, with 9 bases in the middle. CDR3 amino acids: CASSFTGNEKLFF. CDR3 in DNA: TGTGCCAGCAGCTTTACAGGGAATGAAAAACTGTTTTTT.

This rearrangement joins TRBV11-2 to TRBJ2-5, with D possibly matching TRBD2 (6 bases). From germline, CDR1 is SGHAT and CDR2 FQNNGV. The CDR3 is made up of 17 amino acids. Between the trimmed V and J ends, which lost 0 bases and 2 bases, there was a span of 16 bases. CDR3: CASSLDSFWGTQETQYF. In nucleotides, the CDR3 is TGTGCCAGCAGCTTAGATTCTTTTTGGGGGACTCAAGAGACCCAGTACTTC.

The chain joins TRBV10-3 to TRBJ2-7; 8 bases fit TRBD2. The CDR3 totals 14 residues. The J segment lost 2 bases and the V segment lost 7 bases, leaving 7 bases of the junction unmatched. Germline assignment: CDR1 ENHRY and CDR2 SYGVKD. The CDR3 spells CAIKYTSGTYEQYF. The CDR3 nucleotides are TGTGCCATCAAGTATACTAGCGGAACCTACGAGCAGTACTTC.

The gene calls are TRBV10-3 and TRBJ2-5, with TRBD2 matching over 10 bases. Germline CDR1 reads ENHRY; CDR2 reads SYGVKD. Germline trimming cut 5 bases from V and 5 bases from J; bases unmatched to any gene: 5. The CDR3 extends over 14 amino acids. The chain's CDR3 is CAISPGTSAETQYF. In DNA, the CDR3 is TGTGCCATCAGTCCCGGGACTAGCGCGGAGACCCAGTACTTC.

The J gene is TRBJ1-1, the V gene TRBV7-3, with 10 nucleotides matching TRBD1. After removal of 2 bases from V and 7 bases from J, the junction contained 1 base not matched to a gene. The CDR3 has 13 residues. Looked up from germline, CDR1 is SGHTA and CDR2 is FQGTGA. The CDR3 reads CASSLDRGLEAFF. In nucleotides, the CDR3 is TGTGCCAGCAGCTTAGACAGGGGGCTTGAAGCTTTCTTT.

The CDR3 DNA is TGTGCCAGCCTGGGAGGACTAGTGCTGTTTTTT. It yields the protein CASLGGLVLFF. This chain joins TRBV19 and TRBJ1-4; D is uncertain. Per the germline V gene, CDR1 is LNHDA and CDR2 is SQIVND (reference sequence). With 9 bases removed from V and 14 bases from J, the gap between germline ends came to 16 bases. The CDR3 spans 11 residues.

The chain uses TRBV19 and TRBJ2-2; 10 bases map to TRBD1. Per germline, CDR1 LNHDA and CDR2 SQIVND (reference sequence). V shed 1 base, J shed 6 bases, and the junction held 2 bases outside the gene matches. The CDR3 consists of 15 residues. CDR3 sequence reads: CASSIGQGAAGELFF. The CDR3 coding sequence is TGTGCCAGTAGTATAGGACAGGGGGCAGCCGGGGAGCTGTTTTTT.

The V and J genes are TRBV6-4 and TRBJ1-2; a weak D match, TRBD1 (5 bases). The CDR3 spans 14 residues. Germline V gene data show CDR1 as MRHNA and CDR2 as SNTAGT. The V end lost 7 bases, the J end lost 4 bases, and 16 bases lay between the germline ends. The CDR3 DNA reads TGTGCCAGCACCCGGGGGGGGATCGTCTATGGCTACACCTTC. Its translation is CASTRGGIVYGYTF.

The chain links TRBV30 to TRBJ2-7; 8 bases are a match to TRBD1. CDR3 length: 13 amino acids. With 1 base clipped from V and 2 bases from J, the junction kept 1 base outside the gene matches. Germline CDR1 and CDR2: GTSNPN and SVGIG (reference sequence). The CDR3 nucleotides are TGTGCCTGGAGTGCGGACAGGGCCTACGAGCAGTACTTC. The encoded protein is CAWSADRAYEQYF.

This chain connects TRBV10-2 to TRBJ2-1; possible D gene TRBD2, 5 bases. The CDR3 runs to 12 residues. V lost 8 bases to trimming and J lost 6 bases, with 11 bases between them. The germline gives CDR1 WSHSY, CDR2 SAAADI. The CDR3 nucleotides read TGCGCCAGCCATAGCGCCGGCAATGAGCAGTTCTTC. Its translation is CASHSAGNEQFF.

The chain uses TRBV7-9 and TRBJ1-1; D is uncertain. Germline CDR1 and CDR2: SEHNR and FQNEAQ (reference sequence). V gave up 5 bases and J gave up 5 bases, with 12 bases separating them. This CDR3 spans 13 amino acids. CDR3 region: CASSATKETEAFF. The DNA of the CDR3 is TGTGCCAGCAGCGCCACAAAGGAGACTGAAGCTTTCTTT.